This paragraph covers one T cell receptor (beta chain) sequence. CDR1 and CDR2 from the germline V gene are GTSNPN and SVGIG (reference sequence). Trimming pared 0 bases from V and 3 bases from J, leaving 9 bases between. The CDR3 sequence is 15 residues long. The repertoire was sequenced with immunoSEQ multiplex PCR; TCRdb's copy has only in-frame clones and lacks some. Among 1,500,000 or so clones listed, roughly 98.5% were seen once. The source of the sample is a study of shared clonotypes between healthy human individuals. This sequence was found in a man in his thirties or forties in good health. The chain has TRBV30 and TRBJ2-6; D remains unclear. The sequencing sample was made of naive CD4+ T cells sorted from blood. The sample's subset: CD45RA+ positively selected. DNA of the CDR3: TGTGCCTGGAGTGTAGTACTGGTTGGGGCCAACGTCCTGACTTTC. This translates into CAWSVVLVGANVLTF. Full variable domain (outside the CDR3, taken from reference TRBV30 and TRBJ2-6): SQTIHQWPATLVQPVGSPLSLECTVEGTSNPNLYWYRQAAGRGLQLLFYSVGIGQISSEVPQNLSASRPQDRQFILSSKKLLLSDSGFYLCAWSVVLVGANVLTFGAGSRLTVL.